A selection of T cell receptor beta chains follows, all from one sample in a study of T-cell reconstitution after alpha-beta-depleted transplantation in children. TCRdb independently ran MiXCR on the PCR reads; one entry per CDR3 protein. The profile shows 230,000 or so distinct CDR3 sequences, about 9.6% of them singletons. The source material was PBMCs from the stem cell graft donor, sampled from the stem cell graft. These receptors were obtained from a human donor who donated a stem cell graft to a child with SCID. The CDR3 runs from the conserved cysteine through the conserved F or W. D genes are given only for firm matches. Expanded clones are given a class, and other clones once, few, many or no size at all.

clone_size: many
d_call: NA
j_call: TRBJ2-3
v_call: TRBV7-2
cdr3_aa: CASSLAPTVGGVGDTQYF
cdr3_nt: TGTGCCAGCAGCTTAGCGCCAACGGTGGGCGGGGTAGGAGATACGCAGTATTTT

clone_size: NA
d_call: NA
j_call: TRBJ2-2
v_call: TRBV6-6
cdr3_aa: CASGQSLVGELFF
cdr3_nt: TGTGCCAGCGGGCAGTCCCTTGTCGGGGAGCTGTTTTTT

clone_size: NA
d_call: NA
j_call: TRBJ1-1
v_call: TRBV19
cdr3_aa: CASSPRTTLGDTEAFF
cdr3_nt: TGTGCCAGTAGCCCCCGCACCACTTTGGGAGACACTGAAGCTTTCTTT

clone_size: many
d_call: NA
j_call: TRBJ2-7
v_call: TRBV6-6
cdr3_aa: CATKQVGVYEQYF
cdr3_nt: TGTGCCACCAAACAAGTGGGGGTCTACGAGCAGTACTTC

clone_size: few
d_call: TRBD1
j_call: TRBJ1-2
v_call: TRBV14
cdr3_aa: CASSRRSREPTGTGGAYNYGYTF
cdr3_nt: TGTGCCAGCAGCCGCCGTTCACGCGAGCCTACCGGGACAGGGGGCGCTTATAACTATGGCTACACCTTC

clone_size: many
d_call: TRBD1
j_call: TRBJ1-6
v_call: TRBV5-1
cdr3_aa: CASSLQGVNPDSPLHF
cdr3_nt: TGCGCCAGCAGCTTACAGGGGGTTAACCCCGATTCACCCCTCCACTTT

clone_size: many
d_call: TRBD1
j_call: TRBJ1-3
v_call: TRBV6-1
cdr3_aa: CATRVGGLSGNTIYF
cdr3_nt: TGTGCCACCCGGGTAGGGGGCCTCTCTGGAAACACCATATATTTT

clone_size: many
d_call: NA
j_call: TRBJ1-2
v_call: TRBV20-1
cdr3_aa: CSAPPPSWNGYTF
cdr3_nt: TGCAGTGCCCCCCCCCCGTCGTGGAATGGCTACACCTTC

clone_size: many
d_call: NA
j_call: TRBJ2-3
v_call: TRBV29-1
cdr3_aa: CSAEGGIGDTQYF
cdr3_nt: TGCAGCGCCGAGGGGGGCATTGGGGATACGCAGTATTTT

clone_size: many
d_call: NA
j_call: TRBJ1-3
v_call: TRBV5-1
cdr3_aa: CASSPSSTGGGNTIYF
cdr3_nt: TGCGCCAGCAGCCCATCCTCGACAGGAGGTGGAAACACCATATATTTT

clone_size: many
d_call: NA
j_call: TRBJ1-5
v_call: TRBV6-2/TRBV6-3
cdr3_aa: CASSLYESNQPQHF
cdr3_nt: TGTGCCAGCAGTTTGTATGAGAGCAATCAGCCCCAGCATTTT

clone_size: many
d_call: NA
j_call: TRBJ2-5
v_call: TRBV20-1
cdr3_aa: CSARTARRETQYF
cdr3_nt: TGCAGTGCTCGGACTGCCAGGAGGGAGACCCAGTACTTC

clone_size: many
d_call: NA
j_call: TRBJ1-5
v_call: TRBV2
cdr3_aa: CASSSGQRQPQHF
cdr3_nt: TGTGCCAGCAGTTCAGGGCAACGGCAGCCCCAGCATTTT

clone_size: many
d_call: NA
j_call: TRBJ1-5
v_call: TRBV12-3/TRBV12-4
cdr3_aa: CASSLRGGNQPQHF
cdr3_nt: TGTGCCAGCAGTTTACGGGGTGGCAATCAGCCCCAGCATTTT

clone_size: many
d_call: NA
j_call: TRBJ2-3
v_call: TRBV10-3
cdr3_aa: CAISESRGTDTQYF
cdr3_nt: TGTGCCATCAGTGAGTCCCGGGGAACAGATACGCAGTATTTT

clone_size: many
d_call: TRBD2
j_call: TRBJ2-1
v_call: TRBV7-9
cdr3_aa: CASSLALAGAYNEQFF
cdr3_nt: TGTGCCAGCAGCTTAGCGCTAGCGGGGGCCTACAATGAGCAGTTCTTC

clone_size: NA
d_call: NA
j_call: TRBJ2-7
v_call: TRBV29-1
cdr3_aa: CSVRDLGAYEQYF
cdr3_nt: TGCAGCGTCCGGGACTTGGGGGCCTACGAGCAGTACTTC

clone_size: many
d_call: NA
j_call: TRBJ1-1
v_call: TRBV6-5
cdr3_aa: CASSSRRGVNTEAFF
cdr3_nt: TGTGCCAGCAGTTCCCGCCGGGGCGTGAACACTGAAGCTTTCTTT

clone_size: few
d_call: TRBD2
j_call: TRBJ2-5
v_call: TRBV11-1
cdr3_aa: CASSLRVPAGDAKETQYF
cdr3_nt: TGTGCCAGCAGCTTGAGGGTTCCAGCGGGGGATGCGAAAGAGACCCAGTACTTC

clone_size: many
d_call: NA
j_call: TRBJ1-2
v_call: TRBV3-1
cdr3_aa: CASSQVVTYGYTF
cdr3_nt: TGTGCCAGCAGCCAAGTCGTGACCTATGGCTACACCTTC

clone_size: many
d_call: NA
j_call: TRBJ1-6
v_call: TRBV20-1
cdr3_aa: CSAERGGSENSPLHF
cdr3_nt: TGCAGTGCTGAGAGGGGGGGCAGTGAGAATTCACCCCTCCACTTT

clone_size: many
d_call: NA
j_call: TRBJ2-1
v_call: TRBV7-9
cdr3_aa: CASSGGDTSSYNEQFF
cdr3_nt: TGTGCCAGCAGCGGGGGGGACACCAGCTCCTACAATGAGCAGTTCTTC

clone_size: many
d_call: NA
j_call: TRBJ1-1
v_call: TRBV20-1
cdr3_aa: CSARQETMNTEAFF
cdr3_nt: TGCAGTGCTCGACAGGAGACCATGAACACTGAAGCTTTCTTT

clone_size: many
d_call: NA
j_call: TRBJ2-5
v_call: TRBV7-2
cdr3_aa: CASSLDLGLWTQYF
cdr3_nt: TGTGCCAGCAGCTTAGATCTGGGGCTGTGGACCCAGTACTTC

clone_size: many
d_call: TRBD1
j_call: TRBJ2-3
v_call: TRBV5-1
cdr3_aa: CASSLALGQGYTDTQYF
cdr3_nt: TGCGCCAGCAGCTTGGCCCTGGGACAGGGGTACACAGATACGCAGTATTTT

clone_size: NA
d_call: NA
j_call: TRBJ1-1
v_call: TRBV5-1
cdr3_aa: CASNQGDGVMNTEAFF
cdr3_nt: TGCGCCAGCAACCAAGGAGATGGGGTAATGAACACTGAAGCTTTCTTT

clone_size: many
d_call: TRBD1
j_call: TRBJ1-1
v_call: TRBV5-1
cdr3_aa: CASTPTGAGGAEAFF
cdr3_nt: TGCGCCAGCACCCCGACAGGGGCTGGGGGAGCTGAAGCTTTCTTT

clone_size: many
d_call: NA
j_call: TRBJ1-5
v_call: TRBV30
cdr3_aa: CAWGGRTDQPQHF
cdr3_nt: TGTGCCTGGGGGGGCAGGACAGATCAGCCCCAGCATTTT

clone_size: many
d_call: NA
j_call: TRBJ2-3
v_call: TRBV10-3
cdr3_aa: CAISPYNGGTDTQYF
cdr3_nt: TGTGCCATCAGTCCCTATAACGGGGGTACAGATACGCAGTATTTT

clone_size: many
d_call: TRBD2
j_call: TRBJ2-1
v_call: TRBV5-1
cdr3_aa: CASSLAESGGYNEQFF
cdr3_nt: TGCGCCAGCAGCTTGGCCGAGAGCGGGGGTTACAATGAGCAGTTCTTC

clone_size: many
d_call: TRBD1
j_call: TRBJ2-3
v_call: TRBV15
cdr3_aa: CATRNRDRGVADTQYF
cdr3_nt: TGTGCCACCAGAAACCGGGACAGGGGTGTCGCAGATACGCAGTATTTT

clone_size: NA
d_call: NA
j_call: TRBJ2-1
v_call: TRBV5-1
cdr3_aa: CASSLNQGGEQFF
cdr3_nt: TGCGCCAGCAGCTTGAACCAGGGGGGTGAGCAGTTCTTC

clone_size: NA
d_call: NA
j_call: TRBJ2-1
v_call: TRBV7-9
cdr3_aa: CVSSSSGGYNEQFF
cdr3_nt: TGTGTCAGCAGCTCCTCGGGCGGTTACAATGAGCAGTTCTTC

clone_size: many
d_call: NA
j_call: TRBJ1-2
v_call: TRBV3-1
cdr3_aa: CASSRRNYGYTF
cdr3_nt: TGTGCCAGCAGCCGGAGGAATTATGGCTACACCTTC

clone_size: NA
d_call: NA
j_call: TRBJ1-5
v_call: TRBV5-1
cdr3_aa: CTSSLGPSTRNQPQHF
cdr3_nt: TGCACCAGCAGCTTGGGCCCTTCGACGCGCAATCAGCCCCAGCATTTT

clone_size: many
d_call: NA
j_call: TRBJ1-3
v_call: TRBV27
cdr3_aa: CASSSDGSRGNTIYF
cdr3_nt: TGTGCCAGCAGTTCGGACGGCTCCAGGGGAAACACCATATATTTT

clone_size: many
d_call: TRBD1
j_call: TRBJ2-5
v_call: TRBV6-1
cdr3_aa: CASNRWTGETQYF
cdr3_nt: TGTGCCAGCAACCGATGGACAGGGGAGACCCAGTACTTC

clone_size: many
d_call: TRBD1
j_call: TRBJ1-1
v_call: TRBV18
cdr3_aa: CASSPRQGVDTEAFF
cdr3_nt: TGTGCCAGCTCACCTAGACAGGGGGTCGACACTGAAGCTTTCTTT

clone_size: many
d_call: NA
j_call: TRBJ1-2
v_call: TRBV6-5
cdr3_aa: CASSYNRPNYGYTF
cdr3_nt: TGTGCCAGCAGTTATAACAGGCCTAACTATGGCTACACCTTC

clone_size: few
d_call: TRBD2
j_call: TRBJ2-2
v_call: TRBV6-1
cdr3_aa: CASRIGGDHTGELFF
cdr3_nt: TGTGCCAGCAGGATCGGGGGGGATCACACCGGGGAGCTGTTTTTT